This T cell receptor beta chain derives from a study of shared clonotypes between healthy human individuals. The protocol was immunoSEQ multiplex PCR, while the TCRdb copy is restricted to in-frame clones and leaves out a portion. The table shows 1,400,000 or so clones, with about 98.5% occurring only once. Germline CDR1 is SGHNT and CDR2 is YENEEA. Trimming shortened V by 5 bases and J by 4 bases, and 9 bases separated the two germline ends. The CDR3 is 13 amino acids. As to this clone: Antigen: not known.

Findings of the study overall: Even with large depth, rarefaction showed that sorted-subset sequencing was incomplete.

The rearrangement uses TRBV11-3 and TRBJ2-1; unclear D gene. The TCR originated in a man aged 25 to 40 in good health. The sequencing input was naive CD4+ T cells sorted from blood. Subset in this sample: CD45RA+ positively selected. DNA for the CDR3: TGTGCCAGCAGCGATTCCACTTACAATGAGCAGTTCTTC. Its translation: CASSDSTYNEQFF.